Judged by abundance, the clone carrying this TCR beta chain is medium-sized. No antigen is known for it. This entry comes from a study of human T cells and chemical hapten exposure. The CDR3 length is 19 residues. Germline CDR1 SGHVS, CDR2 FQNEAQ. Trimming cost V 1 base and J 1 base; bases outside gene matches: 15. Study-level results: Significantly greater numbers of large CDR3 similarity clusters came from expanded TCRs than from controls.

TCRdb ran MiXCR on the RACE reads and lists one entry per CDR3 protein. Altogether about 13,000 distinct CDR3 sequences are present, around 15% being singletons, with the ten largest covering 7.2%. As for time point: patch test 1, 2 weeks after DPC sensitization. Treatment given: therapeutic diphenylcyclopropenone sensitization with weekly scalp DPC. Unfractionated whole blood served as the source for total RNA extraction. Sequenced material: whole blood, taken in connection with sensitization to the hapten diphenylcyclopropenone (DPC). The origin of this receptor is a woman younger than 45 with alopecia areata. Some clones in this sample may be carry-over from other donors' samples. The gene calls are TRBV7-8 and TRBJ1-1, with 7 bases aligning to TRBD1. CDR3 nucleotides: TGTGCCAGCAGCTTAGGCCGAATAGGACAGGTATCGGGGAACACTGAAGCTTTCTTT. Its protein product is CASSLGRIGQVSGNTEAFF.